The 14 T cell receptor beta chains presented below share a single source sample, sequenced in a study of vaccination and CD4 T cells after COVID-19. Their specific antigens are unknown. Sequencing of the DNA from cultured CD4+ T cells was carried out with the Oncomine TCR Beta short-read assay. MiXCR, run by TCRdb on the PCR reads, gives a single entry per CDR3 protein. This table has fewer than 9,000 distinct CDR3 sequences, roughly 61% appearing once. As to treatment: approximately 11-day PBMC culture with coronavirus spike peptide pools or control peptides (ViraFEST assay). The sequenced sample was CD4+ T cells from blood, cultured in vitro. These receptors came from a human donor who had recovered from COVID-19.

The chain uses TRBV7-9 and TRBJ2-7; D may be TRBD2 (6 bases). This CDR3 has 14 amino acids. Germline CDR1 is SEHNR and CDR2 is FQNEAQ (reference sequence). The V end lost 1 base, the J end lost 6 bases, and 13 bases lay between the germline ends. CDR3 sequence: CASSLGGVRIEQYF. The CDR3 DNA reads TGTGCCAGCAGCTTAGGCGGGGTCCGTATCGAGCAGTACTTC. Variable domain in full (rest from reference TRBV7-9 and TRBJ2-7): DTGVSQNPRHKITKRGQNVTFRCDPISEHNRLYWYRQTLGQGPEFLTYFQNEAQLEKSRLLSDRFSAERPKGSFSTLEIQRTEQGDSAMYLCASSLGGVRIEQYFGPGTRLTVT.

CDR3 sequence (DNA): TGTGCCAGCTCACCAGGGGGCTTTCCTGGGAACACTGAAGCTTTCTTT. It yields the protein CASSPGGFPGNTEAFF. The J gene is TRBJ1-1, the V gene TRBV18, with D maybe TRBD1 (6 bases). V lost 2 bases to trimming and J lost 1 base, with 14 bases between them. Looked up from germline, CDR1 is KGHSH and CDR2 is LQKENI. CDR3 length equals 16 residues.

The DNA for the CDR3 is TGCAGTGCTGCCACGGGAGGGCAAGAGACCCAGTACTTC. Translating it yields CSAATGGQETQYF. The chain couples TRBV20-1 to TRBJ2-5, with 8 bases matching TRBD2. CDR1 is DFQATT, CDR2 SNEGSKA, per germline (reference sequence). With V trimmed by 5 bases and J by 2 bases, 4 bases remained unmatched. The CDR3 consists of 13 residues.

J is TRBJ2-5 and V is TRBV12-3 or TRBV12-4; no clear D gene. The V end was cut by 3 bases, the J end by 1 base, with 6 bases between. The CDR3 has 13 residues. The CDR3 spells CASSFQAQETQYF. The CDR3 DNA reads TGTGCCAGCAGTTTCCAGGCCCAAGAGACCCAGTACTTC.

This rearrangement joins TRBV11-3 to TRBJ2-7; D might be TRBD2 (6 bases). V lost 1 base to trimming and J lost 2 bases, with 12 bases between them. CDR1 is SGHNT and CDR2 is YENEEA in the germline V gene. This CDR3 is 15 amino acids long. The DNA of the CDR3 is TGTGCCAGCAGCTTAGTTGGGGGAGGTGCCTACGAGCAGTACTTC. It specifies CASSLVGGGAYEQYF.

This clonotype was seen more than once but under ten times. V usage is TRBV2 and J usage is TRBJ2-5; 8 bases agree with TRBD1. The CDR3 covers 14 residues. The J segment lost 5 bases and the V segment lost 6 bases, leaving 8 bases of the junction unmatched. Looked up from germline, CDR1 is SNHLY and CDR2 is FYNNEI. The DNA of the CDR3 is TGTGCCAGCAGGGTCGGACAGGGATGGGAGACCCAGTACTTC. It codes for CASRVGQGWETQYF.

By share of the sample, this clonotype is medium-sized. The chain employs TRBV21-1 and TRBJ2-1; TRBD2, the table's D call, was not compared with the DNA. TRBV21-1 is a known pseudogene. The CDR3 extends over 17 amino acids. CDR3 sequence: CASSKEGREGLYNEQFF. The CDR3 DNA follows: TGTGCCAGCAGCAAAGAGGGGCGGGAGGGCCTCTACAATGAGCAGTTCTTC.

This clonotype was seen a few times. This chain connects TRBV6-1 to TRBJ1-2; 7 nucleotides match TRBD1. The V gene end was trimmed by 1 base and the J gene end by 5 bases; junction bases not matched to a gene: 4. CDR1 and CDR2 (germline): MNHNS, SASEGT. The length of the CDR3 is 14 residues. In nucleotides, the CDR3 is TGTGCCAGCAGTGAAGTGGGGACAGCTTATGGCTACACCTTC. It is translated as CASSEVGTAYGYTF.

This clonotype occurred a few times. J is TRBJ1-2 and V is TRBV20-1, with 9 bases matching TRBD1. The germline gives CDR1 DFQATT, CDR2 SNEGSKA (reference sequence). The CDR3 is 16 residues long. V was pared by 3 bases and J by 0 bases, with 8 bases of the junction left unmatched. The CDR3 region has the DNA TGCAGTGCTAGCGGACAGGGGATGGTAACTAACTATGGCTACACCTTC. Protein: CSASGQGMVTNYGYTF.

This chain links TRBV2 with TRBJ2-7; TRBD2 might be the D (5 bases). Germline CDR1 and CDR2: SNHLY and FYNNEI. The length of the CDR3 is 13 residues. V was shortened by 4 bases and J by 6 bases, with 13 bases between the two germline ends. The CDR3 nucleotides read TGTGCCAGCAGTGGGGTCGGGGATATCGAGCAGTACTTC. This sequence encodes CASSGVGDIEQYF.

This chain uses TRBV7-2 with TRBJ2-5, with D uncertain. Trimming removed 1 base at V and 9 bases at J, with 6 bases between. There are 11 residues in the CDR3. Germline V gene lookup returns CDR1 SGHTA and CDR2 FQGNSA. The CDR3 sequence: CASSLVEAQYF. The CDR3 nucleotides read TGTGCCAGCAGCTTAGTTGAGGCCCAGTACTTC. Full variable domain (missing parts from reference TRBV7-2 and TRBJ2-5): GAGVSQSPSNKVTEKGKDVELRCDPISGHTALYWYRQSLGQGLEFLIYFQGNSAPDKSGLPSDRFSAERTGGSVSTLTIQRTQQEDSAVYLCASSLVEAQYFGPGTRLLVL.

The rearrangement uses TRBV9 and TRBJ2-6; 12 nucleotides agree with TRBD1. The V gene end was trimmed by 3 bases and the J gene end by 2 bases; junction bases not matched to a gene: 12. CDR3 length: 20 amino acids. Germline V gene lookup returns CDR1 SGDLS and CDR2 YYNGEE. The CDR3 spells CASSAAGTGGGLAGANVLTF. In nucleotides, the CDR3 is TGTGCCAGCAGCGCCGCCGGGACAGGGGGCGGGTTGGCTGGGGCCAACGTCCTGACTTTC.

This clonotype was recorded only once. The chain recombines TRBV7-9 with TRBJ2-5; D is ambiguous. Germline CDR1 reads SEHNR; CDR2 reads FQNEAQ (reference sequence). V gave up 0 bases and J gave up 5 bases, with 7 bases separating them. This CDR3 is 13 amino acids long. CDR3 loop: CASSLATVETQYF. The CDR3 coding sequence is TGTGCCAGCAGCTTAGCCACGGTGGAGACCCAGTACTTC. The variable domain in full, with the rest retrieved from reference TRBV7-9 and TRBJ2-5, is DTGVSQNPRHKITKRGQNVTFRCDPISEHNRLYWYRQTLGQGPEFLTYFQNEAQLEKSRLLSDRFSAERPKGSFSTLEIQRTEQGDSAMYLCASSLATVETQYFGPGTRLLVL.

CDR3: CASRPSGGLGGELFF. CDR3 nucleotide sequence: TGTGCCAGCAGGCCTAGCGGGGGTTTGGGCGGGGAGCTGTTTTTT. The J gene is TRBJ2-2, the V gene TRBV7-2, with 10 nucleotides matching TRBD2. Germline lookup yields CDR1 SGHTA and CDR2 FQGNSA. The CDR3 covers 15 residues. V shed 6 bases, J shed 7 bases, and the junction held 8 bases outside the gene matches.